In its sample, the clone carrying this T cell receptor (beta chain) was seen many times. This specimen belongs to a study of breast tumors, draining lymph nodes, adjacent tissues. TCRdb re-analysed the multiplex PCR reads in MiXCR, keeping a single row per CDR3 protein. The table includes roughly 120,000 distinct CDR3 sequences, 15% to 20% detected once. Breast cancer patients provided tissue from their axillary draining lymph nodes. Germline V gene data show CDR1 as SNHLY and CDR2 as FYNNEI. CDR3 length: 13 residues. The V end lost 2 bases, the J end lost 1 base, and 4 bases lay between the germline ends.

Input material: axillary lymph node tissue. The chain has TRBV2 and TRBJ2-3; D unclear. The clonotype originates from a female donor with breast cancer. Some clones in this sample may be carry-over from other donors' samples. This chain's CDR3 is CASSESGTDTQYF. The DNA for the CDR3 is TGTGCCAGCAGTGAATCTGGCACAGATACGCAGTATTTT.